This T cell receptor (beta chain) was identified during a study of shared clonotypes between healthy human individuals. TCRdb's copy holds only in-frame clones and misses some; the assay was immunoSEQ multiplex PCR. The sample records around 2.3 million clones, approximately 96% being singletons. The CDR3 is 14 residues long. V lost 2 bases and J 5 bases, leaving 10 bases between the germline ends. Germline V gene lookup returns CDR1 KGHSH and CDR2 LQKENI. This clonotype was sampled from a man aged 18 to 29 in good health. Specimen: naive CD4+ T cells sorted from blood. Subset specified: CD45RA+ positively selected. This sequence joins TRBV18 and TRBJ2-1; D remains ambiguous. The CDR3 protein is CASSPGQQDNEQFF. The CDR3 nucleotides read TGTGCCAGCTCACCAGGGCAGCAAGACAATGAGCAGTTCTTC. Complete variable domain (other parts from reference TRBV18 and TRBJ2-1): NAGVMQNPRHLVRRRGQEARLRCSPMKGHSHVYWYRQLPEEGLKFMVYLQKENIIDESGMPKERFSAEFPKEGPSILRIQQVVRGDSAAYFCASSPGQQDNEQFFGPGTRLTVL.